The 13 T cell receptor beta chains listed next were all sequenced from one sample in a study of T cell responses to AZD1222 COVID-19 vaccine. Assay used: immunoSEQ multiplex PCR; TCRdb lists only in-frame clones, some missing. The top ten clones hold around 4.4% of a sample with 120,000 or so clones, about 93% of them seen once. The starting material was peripheral blood, obtained 28 days after the second dose of the MenACWY control vaccine. These receptor sequences come from an adult who received the MenACWY meningococcal vaccine as a control.

This clone was detected only once. This chain links TRBV24-1 with TRBJ2-1, with 8 nucleotides matching TRBD1. The germline V gene encodes CDR1 KGHDR and CDR2 SFDVKD. V shed 4 bases, J shed 4 bases, and the junction held 8 bases outside the gene matches. This CDR3 is 16 amino acids long. The CDR3 loop is CATSEARTGLYNEQFF. CDR3 in DNA: TGTGCCACCAGTGAAGCCAGGACAGGGTTGTACAATGAGCAGTTCTTC.

The CDR3 DNA is TGTGCCAGCAGGGACAGCAGGGAAAAACTGTTTTTT. Its protein is CASRDSREKLFF. The chain couples TRBV2 to TRBJ1-4; the D gene is possibly TRBD1 (6 bases). The germline V gene encodes CDR1 SNHLY and CDR2 FYNNEI. The CDR3 length is 12 residues. The ends were cut back, 6 bases at V and 8 bases at J, with 10 bases in the middle. Full variable domain (remainder filled in from reference TRBV2 and TRBJ1-4): EPEVTQTPSHQVTQMGQEVILRCVPISNHLYFYWYRQILGQKVEFLVSFYNNEISEKSEIFDDQFSVERPDGSNFTLKIRSTKLEDSAMYFCASRDSREKLFFGSGTQLSVL.

In regard to this clone: This CDR3 is also generated by other DNA sequences in the sample. CDR3 in DNA: TGTGCCAGCAGTCCGTGGACAGGGGGCGAGACCCAGTACTTC. Translated, it gives CASSPWTGGETQYF. This chain connects TRBV6-2 or TRBV6-3 to TRBJ2-5; TRBD1 agrees at 11 bases. J was trimmed by 5 bases and V by 5 bases; bases with no gene match: 4. The CDR3 has 14 amino acids. Germline CDR1 reads MNHEY; CDR2 reads SVGEGT.

The chain links TRBV28 to TRBJ1-1, with D perhaps TRBD1 (5 bases). CDR1 is MDHEN, CDR2 SYDVKM, per germline. The V and J ends lost 6 bases and 4 bases respectively, with 27 bases between them. This CDR3 has 18 residues. DNA of the CDR3: TGTGCCAGCAGCCCTTCGCATGGACACCCCGCGGGGATCACTGAAGCTTTCTTT. It specifies CASSPSHGHPAGITEAFF.

About this clone itself: Its ends do not fully match the called genes, so a read error is possible. The chain combines TRBV7-9 with TRBJ2-5, with 7 bases identical to TRBD2. Germline V gives CDR1 SEHNR, CDR2 FQNEAQ (reference sequence). This CDR3 is 15 amino acids long. CDR3 region: CASSIAKRDRETQYF. The CDR3 nucleotides are TGTGCCAGCAGCATAGCCAAGCGGGACCGTGAGACCCAGTACTTC.

This rearrangement joins TRBV2 to TRBJ2-7; D might be TRBD2 (6 bases). This CDR3 spans 13 amino acids. V lost 6 bases to trimming and J lost 3 bases, with 12 bases between them. Per germline, CDR1 SNHLY and CDR2 FYNNEI. CDR3 DNA: TGTGCCAGCAGCGGGGACTGGTACTACGAGCAGTACGTC. It specifies CASSGDWYYEQYV.

This clone was detected once. The CDR3 sequence is CASSYQNTGELFF. The CDR3 DNA reads TGTGCCAGCAGTTACCAAAACACCGGGGAGCTGTTTTTT. The chain carries TRBV12-3 or TRBV12-4 and TRBJ2-2; D is unresolved. V was shortened by 4 bases and J by 2 bases, with 5 bases between the two germline ends. The CDR3 extends over 13 amino acids.

The chain combines TRBV28 with TRBJ2-1; no definite D call. V was trimmed by 7 bases and J by 10 bases, leaving 8 bases between them. Germline V CDR1 and CDR2: MDHEN, SYDVKM. The CDR3 runs 10 residues. The CDR3, as DNA: TGTGCCAGCAAGAAAGGCGAGCAGTTCTTC. Protein sequence: CASKKGEQFF.

The chain is built from TRBV19 and TRBJ2-1, with D possibly TRBD2 on 6 matching bases. Trimming pared 5 bases from V and 8 bases from J, leaving 16 bases between. Germline V gives CDR1 LNHDA, CDR2 SQIVND (reference sequence). The CDR3 is 14 residues long. CDR3 amino acids: CASSLAGIGDEQFF. CDR3 in DNA: TGTGCCAGTAGTCTCGCGGGAATTGGCGATGAGCAGTTCTTC.

This clone was seen a handful of times. The chain recombines TRBV11-3 with TRBJ1-5; 7 nucleotides align to TRBD1. CDR3 length: 17 amino acids. Germline V gives CDR1 SGHNT, CDR2 YENEEA. With 5 bases clipped from V and 0 bases from J, the junction kept 10 bases outside the gene matches. Here the CDR3 reads CASSRNLQGNSNQPQHF. CDR3 bases: TGTGCCAGCAGCCGAAACTTACAGGGGAATAGCAATCAGCCCCAGCATTTT.

This sequence joins TRBV28 and TRBJ1-4; possible D gene TRBD1, 5 bases. Germline V gene lookup returns CDR1 MDHEN and CDR2 SYDVKM. Trimming shortened V by 7 bases and J by 7 bases, and 19 bases separated the two germline ends. This CDR3 has 15 amino acids. The CDR3 reads CASIHPGLGGEKLFF. The CDR3 coding sequence is TGTGCCAGCATACACCCGGGGCTGGGGGGTGAAAAACTGTTTTTT.

J is TRBJ1-5 and V is TRBV6-5; a weak D match, TRBD1 (5 bases). CDR1 and CDR2 (germline): MNHEY, SVGAGI. Trimming took off 7 bases at V and 2 bases at J, with 9 bases between the two ends. The CDR3 totals 13 residues. CDR3 nucleotide sequence: TGTGCCAGCAAAGGGGTTGGCAATCAGCCCCAGCATTTT. Translated: CASKGVGNQPQHF.

The chain recombines TRBV19 with TRBJ2-1, with 7 bases that match TRBD1. The CDR3 runs to 11 residues. Germline lookup yields CDR1 LNHDA and CDR2 SQIVND (reference sequence). Germline trimming cut 8 bases from V and 10 bases from J; bases unmatched to any gene: 5. CDR3 nucleotide sequence: TGTGCCAGTCAGTCGACAGGGGAGCAGTTCTTC. Protein sequence: CASQSTGEQFF. Together with reference TRBV19 and TRBJ2-1, the CDR3 gives the full variable domain: DGGITQSPKYLFRKEGQNVTLSCEQNLNHDAMYWYRQDPGQGLRLIYYSQIVNDFQKGDIAEGYSVSREKKESFPLTVTSAQKNPTAFYLCASQSTGEQFFGPGTRLTVL.